One T cell receptor (beta chain) is described in this entry. Distinct nucleotide sequences in the sample also encode this CDR3. Deletions cut 2 bases from V and 0 bases from J, with 10 bases between. The V gene's germline CDR1 is SGHVS and CDR2 FQNEAQ. The CDR3 spans 16 residues. The sample comes from a study of OX40 agonist ivuxolimab in advanced cancers. It was autoimmune disease history or systemic immunosuppression that excluded patients. Repertoires were generated with immunoSEQ multiplex PCR, while TCRdb's copy carries only in-frame clones and drops some. Altogether 45,000 to 65,000 clones are present, about 88% being singletons, with the ten largest covering approximately 3.8%.

The TCR comes from an adult with an advanced solid tumor such as melanoma, head and neck, liver or kidney cancer. The chain uses TRBV7-8 and TRBJ2-2; tentatively, D is TRBD2 (5 bases). The sample was CD4+ or CD8+ T cells sorted from blood, taken in a trial of the OX40 agonist ivuxolimab. The chain's CDR3 is CASSLSGTTNTGELFF. The DNA of the CDR3 is TGTGCCAGCAGCTTAAGCGGTACCACGAACACCGGGGAGCTGTTTTTT.